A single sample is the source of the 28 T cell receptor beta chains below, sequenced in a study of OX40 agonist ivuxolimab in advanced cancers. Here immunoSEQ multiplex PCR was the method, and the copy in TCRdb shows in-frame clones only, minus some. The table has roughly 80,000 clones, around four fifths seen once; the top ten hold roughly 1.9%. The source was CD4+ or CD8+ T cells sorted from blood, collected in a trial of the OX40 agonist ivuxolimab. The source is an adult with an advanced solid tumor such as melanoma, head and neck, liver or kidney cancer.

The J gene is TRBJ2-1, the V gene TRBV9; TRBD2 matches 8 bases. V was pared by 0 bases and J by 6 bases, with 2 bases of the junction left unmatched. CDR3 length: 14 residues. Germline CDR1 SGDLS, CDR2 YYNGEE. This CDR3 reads CASSVAGGPNEQFF. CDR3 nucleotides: TGTGCCAGCAGCGTAGCGGGGGGGCCCAATGAGCAGTTCTTC. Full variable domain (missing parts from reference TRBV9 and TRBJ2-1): DSGVTQTPKHLITATGQRVTLRCSPRSGDLSVYWYQQSLDQGLQFLIQYYNGEERAKGNILERFSAQQFPDLHSELNLSSLELGDSALYFCASSVAGGPNEQFFGPGTRLTVL.

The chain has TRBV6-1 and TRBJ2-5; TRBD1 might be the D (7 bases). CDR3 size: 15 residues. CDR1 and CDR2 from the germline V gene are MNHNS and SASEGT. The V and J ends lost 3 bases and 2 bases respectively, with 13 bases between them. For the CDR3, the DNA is TGTGCCAGCAGTGAGTCAGGGGGGCTTCAAGAGACCCAGTACTTC. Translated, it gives CASSESGGLQETQYF.

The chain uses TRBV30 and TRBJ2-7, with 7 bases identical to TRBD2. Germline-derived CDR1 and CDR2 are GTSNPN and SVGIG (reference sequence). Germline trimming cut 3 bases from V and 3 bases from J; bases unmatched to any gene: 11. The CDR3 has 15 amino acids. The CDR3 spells CAWSPALGGSYEQYF. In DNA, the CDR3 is TGTGCCTGGAGCCCGGCACTGGGGGGGAGCTACGAGCAGTACTTC.

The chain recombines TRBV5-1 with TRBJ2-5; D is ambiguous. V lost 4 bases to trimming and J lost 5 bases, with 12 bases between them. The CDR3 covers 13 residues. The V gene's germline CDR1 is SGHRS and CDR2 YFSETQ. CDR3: CASSRVLMETQYF. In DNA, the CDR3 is TGCGCCAGCAGCAGGGTCTTAATGGAGACCCAGTACTTC.

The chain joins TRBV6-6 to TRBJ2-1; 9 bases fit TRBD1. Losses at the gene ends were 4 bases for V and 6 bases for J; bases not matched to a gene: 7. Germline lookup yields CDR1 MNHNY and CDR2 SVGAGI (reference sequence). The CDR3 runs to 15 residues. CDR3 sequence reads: CASSSGTGQGNEQFF. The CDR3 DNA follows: TGTGCCAGCAGTTCCGGGACGGGACAGGGCAATGAGCAGTTCTTC.

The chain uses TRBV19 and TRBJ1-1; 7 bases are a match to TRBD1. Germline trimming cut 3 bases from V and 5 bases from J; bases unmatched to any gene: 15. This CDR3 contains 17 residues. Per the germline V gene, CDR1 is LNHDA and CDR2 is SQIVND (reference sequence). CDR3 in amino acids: CASSIPPSTGVGTEAFF. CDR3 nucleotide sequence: TGTGCCAGTAGTATCCCCCCATCCACAGGGGTGGGGACTGAAGCTTTCTTT.

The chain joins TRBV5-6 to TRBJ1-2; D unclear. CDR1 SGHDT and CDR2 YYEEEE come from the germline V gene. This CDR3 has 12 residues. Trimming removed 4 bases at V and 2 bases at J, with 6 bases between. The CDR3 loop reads CASSPGNYGYTF. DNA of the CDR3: TGTGCCAGCAGCCCCGGAAACTATGGCTACACCTTC.

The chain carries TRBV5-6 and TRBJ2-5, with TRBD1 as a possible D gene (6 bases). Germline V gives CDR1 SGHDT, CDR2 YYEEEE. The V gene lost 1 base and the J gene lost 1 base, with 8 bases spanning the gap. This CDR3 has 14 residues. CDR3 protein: CASSLRDIQETQYF. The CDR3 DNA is TGTGCCAGCAGCTTGAGGGACATCCAAGAGACCCAGTACTTC.

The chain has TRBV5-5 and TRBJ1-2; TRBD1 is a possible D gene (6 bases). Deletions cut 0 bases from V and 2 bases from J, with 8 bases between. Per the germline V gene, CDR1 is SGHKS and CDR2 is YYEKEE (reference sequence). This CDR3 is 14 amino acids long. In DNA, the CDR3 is TGTGCCAGCAGCTTGGCAGGACAGAACTATGGCTACACCTTC. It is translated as CASSLAGQNYGYTF.

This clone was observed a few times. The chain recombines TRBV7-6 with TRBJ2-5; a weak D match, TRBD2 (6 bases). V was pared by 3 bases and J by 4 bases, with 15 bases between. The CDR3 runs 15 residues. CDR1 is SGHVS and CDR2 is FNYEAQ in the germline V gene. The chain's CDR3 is CASSLVATSLETQYF. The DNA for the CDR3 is TGTGCCAGCAGCTTGGTCGCGACTAGTCTAGAGACCCAGTACTTC.

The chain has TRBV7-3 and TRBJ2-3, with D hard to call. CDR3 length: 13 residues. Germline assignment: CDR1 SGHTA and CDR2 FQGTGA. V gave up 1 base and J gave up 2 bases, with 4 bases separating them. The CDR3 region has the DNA TGTGCCAGCAGCTTAATGGACACAGATACGCAGTATTTT. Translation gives CASSLMDTDTQYF.

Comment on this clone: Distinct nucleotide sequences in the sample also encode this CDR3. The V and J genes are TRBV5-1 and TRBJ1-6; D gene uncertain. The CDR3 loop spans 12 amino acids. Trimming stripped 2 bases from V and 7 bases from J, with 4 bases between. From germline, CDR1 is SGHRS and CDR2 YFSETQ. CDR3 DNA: TGCGCCAGCAGCTTAGAAAATTCACCCCTCCACTTT. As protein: CASSLENSPLHF.

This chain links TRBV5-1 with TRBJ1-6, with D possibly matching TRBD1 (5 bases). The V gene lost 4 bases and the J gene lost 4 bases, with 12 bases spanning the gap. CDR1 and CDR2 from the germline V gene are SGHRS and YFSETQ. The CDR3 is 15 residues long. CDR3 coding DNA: TGCGCCAGCAGCGCCGGGACGGAGTATAATTCACCCCTCCACTTT. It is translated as CASSAGTEYNSPLHF.

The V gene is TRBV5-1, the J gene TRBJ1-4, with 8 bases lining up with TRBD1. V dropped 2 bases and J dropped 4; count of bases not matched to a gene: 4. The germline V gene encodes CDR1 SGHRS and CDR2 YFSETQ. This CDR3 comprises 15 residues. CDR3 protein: CASSFDRGHNEKLFF. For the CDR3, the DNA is TGCGCCAGCAGCTTCGACAGGGGTCATAATGAAAAACTGTTTTTT.

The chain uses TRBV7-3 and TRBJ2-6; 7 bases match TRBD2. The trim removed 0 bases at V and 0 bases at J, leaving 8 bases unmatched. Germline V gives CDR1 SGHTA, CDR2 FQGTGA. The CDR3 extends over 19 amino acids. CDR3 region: CASSLTVLTGGSGANVLTF. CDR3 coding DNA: TGTGCCAGCAGCTTAACGGTCTTGACGGGGGGCTCTGGGGCCAACGTCCTGACTTTC.

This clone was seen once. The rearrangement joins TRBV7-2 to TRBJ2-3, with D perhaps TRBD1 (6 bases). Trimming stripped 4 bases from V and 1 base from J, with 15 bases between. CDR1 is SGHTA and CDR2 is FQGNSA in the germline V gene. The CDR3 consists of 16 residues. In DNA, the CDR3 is TGTGCCAGCAGCTGGATGCTGGACAGCCGCACAGATACGCAGTATTTT. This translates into CASSWMLDSRTDTQYF.

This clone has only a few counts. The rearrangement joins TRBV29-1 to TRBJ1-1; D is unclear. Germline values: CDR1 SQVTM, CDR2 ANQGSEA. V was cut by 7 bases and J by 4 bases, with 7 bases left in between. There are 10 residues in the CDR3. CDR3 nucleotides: TGCAGCGGTGAGCTCACTGAAGCTTTCTTT. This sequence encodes CSGELTEAFF.

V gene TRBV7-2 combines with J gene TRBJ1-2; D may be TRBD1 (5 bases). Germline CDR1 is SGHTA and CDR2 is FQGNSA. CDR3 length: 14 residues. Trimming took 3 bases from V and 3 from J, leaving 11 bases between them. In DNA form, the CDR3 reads TGTGCCAGCAGCTTTACAGGAGCTTACTATGGCTACACCTTC. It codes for CASSFTGAYYGYTF.

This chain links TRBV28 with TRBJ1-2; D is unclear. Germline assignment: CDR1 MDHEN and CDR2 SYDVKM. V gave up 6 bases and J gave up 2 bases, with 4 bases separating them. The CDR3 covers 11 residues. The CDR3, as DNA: TGTGCCAGCAGGCGAAACTATGGCTACACCTTC. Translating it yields CASRRNYGYTF.

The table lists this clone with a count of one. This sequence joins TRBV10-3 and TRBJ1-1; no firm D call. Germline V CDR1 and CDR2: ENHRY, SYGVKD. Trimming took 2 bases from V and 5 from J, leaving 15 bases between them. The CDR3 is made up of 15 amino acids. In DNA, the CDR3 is TGTGCCATCAGTGAGCGGTCTCCTGGGGTGACTGAAGCTTTCTTT. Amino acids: CAISERSPGVTEAFF.

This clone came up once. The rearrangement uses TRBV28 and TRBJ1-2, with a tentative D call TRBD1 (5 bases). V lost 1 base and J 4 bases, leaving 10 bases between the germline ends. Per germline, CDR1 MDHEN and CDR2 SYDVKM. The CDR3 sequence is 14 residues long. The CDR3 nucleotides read TGTGCCAGCAGTTTATCCGACAGAGTCTATGGCTACACCTTC. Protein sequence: CASSLSDRVYGYTF.

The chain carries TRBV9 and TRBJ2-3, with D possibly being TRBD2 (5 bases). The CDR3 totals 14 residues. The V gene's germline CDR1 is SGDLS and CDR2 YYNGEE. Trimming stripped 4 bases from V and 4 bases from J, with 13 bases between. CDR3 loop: CASSTRDSADTQYF. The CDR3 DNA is TGTGCCAGCAGCACGAGGGATAGCGCAGATACGCAGTATTTT.

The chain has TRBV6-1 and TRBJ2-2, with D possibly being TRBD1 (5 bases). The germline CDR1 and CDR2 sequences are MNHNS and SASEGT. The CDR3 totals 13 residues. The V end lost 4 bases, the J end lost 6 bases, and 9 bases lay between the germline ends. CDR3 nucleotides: TGTGCCAGCAGTGTTCACAGGTCCGGGGAGCTGTTTTTT. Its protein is CASSVHRSGELFF.

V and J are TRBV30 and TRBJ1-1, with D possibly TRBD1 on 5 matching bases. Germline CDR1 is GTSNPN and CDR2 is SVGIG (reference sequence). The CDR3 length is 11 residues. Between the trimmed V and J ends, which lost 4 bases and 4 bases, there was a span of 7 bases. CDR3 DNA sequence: TGTGCCTGGAAAACAGGCACTGAAGCTTTCTTT. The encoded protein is CAWKTGTEAFF.

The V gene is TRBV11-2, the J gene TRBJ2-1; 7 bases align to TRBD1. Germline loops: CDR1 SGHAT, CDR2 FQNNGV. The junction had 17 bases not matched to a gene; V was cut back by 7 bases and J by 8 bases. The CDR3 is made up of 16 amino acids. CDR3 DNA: TGTGCCAGCACCCCTCAGTGGGACAGCAGAATCCATGAGCAGTTCTTC. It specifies CASTPQWDSRIHEQFF.

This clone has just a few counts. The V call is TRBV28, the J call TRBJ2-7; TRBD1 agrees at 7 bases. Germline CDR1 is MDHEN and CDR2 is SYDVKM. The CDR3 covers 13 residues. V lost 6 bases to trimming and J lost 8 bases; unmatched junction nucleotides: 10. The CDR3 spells CASRTGTAVKQYF. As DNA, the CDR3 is TGTGCCAGCAGGACCGGGACAGCGGTAAAGCAGTACTTC.

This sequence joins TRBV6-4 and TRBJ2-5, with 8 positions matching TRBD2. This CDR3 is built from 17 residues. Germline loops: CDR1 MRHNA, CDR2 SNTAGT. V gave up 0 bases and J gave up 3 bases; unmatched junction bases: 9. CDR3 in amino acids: CASSDSVGGSGEETQYF. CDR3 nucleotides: TGTGCCAGCAGTGACTCTGTAGGGGGTAGCGGGGAAGAGACCCAGTACTTC.

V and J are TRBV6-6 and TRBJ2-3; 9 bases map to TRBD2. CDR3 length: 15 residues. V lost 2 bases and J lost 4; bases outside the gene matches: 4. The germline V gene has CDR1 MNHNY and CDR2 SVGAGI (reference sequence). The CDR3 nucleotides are TGTGCCAGCAGTTACGCGGCGGGGGGGGCAGATACGCAGTATTTT. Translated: CASSYAAGGADTQYF.